This TCR beta chain was observed in a study of T cells after yellow fever vaccination. About the study: The SMART-Seq v4 Ultra Low Input method served to prepare the low-cell-number fractions. Study findings and constraints: Researchers noted that a small share of clonotypes showed up in both CD4 and CD8 compartments.

Notes on this clonotype: Its cognate antigen is unknown.

TCRdb recomputed calls from the 5' RACE reads with MiXCR, one row per CDR3 protein. In the table there are approximately 610,000 distinct CDR3 sequences, 17% of which are singletons. The source was PBMCs, collected 4 to 6 days after the first yellow fever vaccination. The sequence was collected from a man aged 18 to 29 who received the YFV17D yellow fever vaccine.

DNA of the CDR3: TGCAGCGTTGACGTCCGGGGCAGGGAGCAGTTCTTC. Translating gives CSVDVRGREQFF. V and J are TRBV29-1 and TRBJ2-1; possibly TRBD1 or TRBD2 for D (5 bases each). The V and J ends lost 3 bases and 10 bases respectively, with 13 bases between them. The CDR3 runs 12 residues. Germline assignment: CDR1 SQVTM and CDR2 ANQGSEA.